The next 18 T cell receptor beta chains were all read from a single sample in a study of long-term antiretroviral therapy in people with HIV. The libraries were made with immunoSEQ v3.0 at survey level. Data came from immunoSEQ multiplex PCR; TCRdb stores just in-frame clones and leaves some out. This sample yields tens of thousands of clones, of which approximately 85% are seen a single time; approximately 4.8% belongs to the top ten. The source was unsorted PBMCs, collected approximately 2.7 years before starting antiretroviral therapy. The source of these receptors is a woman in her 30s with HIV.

The CDR3 protein is CASSVSSGGGETQYF. CDR3 sequence (DNA): TGTGCCAGTAGTGTGTCTAGCGGGGGGGGTGAGACCCAGTACTTC. The chain couples TRBV19 to TRBJ2-5, with 12 bases identical to TRBD2. V lost 5 bases to trimming and J lost 5 bases; unmatched junction nucleotides: 6. The CDR3 is 15 residues long. Germline V gene lookup returns CDR1 LNHDA and CDR2 SQIVND (reference sequence).

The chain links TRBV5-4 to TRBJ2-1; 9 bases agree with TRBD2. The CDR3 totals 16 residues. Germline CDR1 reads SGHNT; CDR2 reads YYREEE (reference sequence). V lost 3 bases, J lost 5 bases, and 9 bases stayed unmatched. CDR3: CASSSGLARLNNEQFF. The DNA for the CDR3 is TGTGCCAGCAGCTCAGGACTAGCGAGATTGAACAATGAGCAGTTCTTC.

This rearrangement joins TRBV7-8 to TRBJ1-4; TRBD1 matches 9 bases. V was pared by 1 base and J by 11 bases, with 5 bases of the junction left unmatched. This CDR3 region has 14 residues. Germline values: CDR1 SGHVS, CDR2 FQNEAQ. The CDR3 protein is CASSLETGGGKLFF. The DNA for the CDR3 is TGTGCCAGCAGCTTAGAGACAGGGGGTGGGAAACTGTTTTTT.

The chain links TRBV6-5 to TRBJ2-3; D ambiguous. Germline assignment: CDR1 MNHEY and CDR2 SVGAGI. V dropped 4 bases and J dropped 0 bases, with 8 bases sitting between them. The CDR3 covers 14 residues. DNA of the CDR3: TGTGCCAGCAGTTCCCCACAGAGCACAGATACGCAGTATTTT. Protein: CASSSPQSTDTQYF.

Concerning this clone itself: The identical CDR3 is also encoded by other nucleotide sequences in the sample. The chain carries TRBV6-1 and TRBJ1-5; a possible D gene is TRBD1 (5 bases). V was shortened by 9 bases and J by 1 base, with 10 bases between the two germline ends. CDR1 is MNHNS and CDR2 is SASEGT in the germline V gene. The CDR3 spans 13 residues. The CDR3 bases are TGTGCCAGTAGCGGGGGGAGCAATCAGCCCCAGCATTTT. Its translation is CASSGGSNQPQHF.

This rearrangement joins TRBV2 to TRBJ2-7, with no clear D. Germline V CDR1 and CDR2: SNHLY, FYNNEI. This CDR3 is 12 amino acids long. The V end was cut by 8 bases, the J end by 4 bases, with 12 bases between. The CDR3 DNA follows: TGTGCCAGCGAGACTGACGCATACGAGCAGTACTTC. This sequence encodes CASETDAYEQYF.

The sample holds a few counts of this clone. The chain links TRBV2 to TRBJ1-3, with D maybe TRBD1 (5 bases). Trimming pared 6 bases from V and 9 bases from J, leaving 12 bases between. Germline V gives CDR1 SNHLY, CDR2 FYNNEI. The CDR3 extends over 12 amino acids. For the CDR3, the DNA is TGTGCCAGCAGGGCGACAGTAGGCACCATATATTTT. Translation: CASRATVGTIYF. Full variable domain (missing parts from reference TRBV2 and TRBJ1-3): EPEVTQTPSHQVTQMGQEVILRCVPISNHLYFYWYRQILGQKVEFLVSFYNNEISEKSEIFDDQFSVERPDGSNFTLKIRSTKLEDSAMYFCASRATVGTIYFGEGSWLTVV.

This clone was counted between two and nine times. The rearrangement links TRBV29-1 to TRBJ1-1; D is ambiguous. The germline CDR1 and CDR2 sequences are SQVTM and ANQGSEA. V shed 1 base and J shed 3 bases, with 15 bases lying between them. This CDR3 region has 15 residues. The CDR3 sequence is CSVEGGFRRYTEAFF. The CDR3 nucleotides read TGCAGCGTTGAAGGTGGCTTTCGGAGGTACACTGAAGCTTTCTTT.

CDR3: CSGGLWGVNTGELFF. CDR3 DNA sequence: TGCAGCGGGGGGCTTTGGGGGGTAAACACCGGGGAGCTGTTTTTT. This chain connects TRBV29-1 to TRBJ2-2, with D possibly being TRBD1 or TRBD2 (6 bases each). V was trimmed by 7 bases and J by 2 bases, leaving 17 bases between them. This CDR3 contains 15 residues. The germline CDR1 and CDR2 sequences are SQVTM and ANQGSEA.

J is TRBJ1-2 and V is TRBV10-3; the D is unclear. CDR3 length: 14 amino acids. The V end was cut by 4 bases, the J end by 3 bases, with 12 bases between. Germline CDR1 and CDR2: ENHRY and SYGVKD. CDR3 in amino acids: CAISAGSYDYGYTF. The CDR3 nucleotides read TGTGCCATCAGTGCCGGTTCCTATGACTATGGCTACACCTTC.

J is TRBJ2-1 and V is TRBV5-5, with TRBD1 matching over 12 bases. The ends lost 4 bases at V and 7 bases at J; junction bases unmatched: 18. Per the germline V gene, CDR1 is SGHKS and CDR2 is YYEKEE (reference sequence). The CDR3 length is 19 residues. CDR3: CASSRRPLKGQGAENEQFF. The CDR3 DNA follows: TGTGCCAGCAGCCGGCGGCCGTTAAAGGGACAGGGGGCAGAGAATGAGCAGTTCTTC.

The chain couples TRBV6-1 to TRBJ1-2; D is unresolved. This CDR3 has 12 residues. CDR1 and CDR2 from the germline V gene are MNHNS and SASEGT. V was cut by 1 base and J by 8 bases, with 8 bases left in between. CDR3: CASSEGVNGYTF. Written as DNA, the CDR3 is TGTGCCAGCAGTGAAGGAGTTAACGGCTACACCTTC.

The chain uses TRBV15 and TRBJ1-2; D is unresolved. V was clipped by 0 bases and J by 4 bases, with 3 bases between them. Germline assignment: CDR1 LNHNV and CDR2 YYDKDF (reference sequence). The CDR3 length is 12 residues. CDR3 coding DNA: TGTGCCACCAGCAGAGACAGCTATGGCTACACCTTC. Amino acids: CATSRDSYGYTF.

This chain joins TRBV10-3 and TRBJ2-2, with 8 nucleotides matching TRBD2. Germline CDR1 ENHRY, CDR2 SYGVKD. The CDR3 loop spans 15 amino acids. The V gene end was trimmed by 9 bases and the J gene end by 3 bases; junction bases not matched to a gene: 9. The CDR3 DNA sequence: TGTGCCATACGGGCGGCGGGGGGCGACACCGGGGAGCTGTTTTTT. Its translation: CAIRAAGGDTGELFF.

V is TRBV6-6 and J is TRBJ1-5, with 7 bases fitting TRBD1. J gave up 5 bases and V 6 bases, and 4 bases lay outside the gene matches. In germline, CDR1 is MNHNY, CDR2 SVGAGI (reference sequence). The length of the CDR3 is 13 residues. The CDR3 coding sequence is TGTGCCAGCAGACACAGGGGTGATCAGCCCCAGCATTTT. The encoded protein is CASRHRGDQPQHF.

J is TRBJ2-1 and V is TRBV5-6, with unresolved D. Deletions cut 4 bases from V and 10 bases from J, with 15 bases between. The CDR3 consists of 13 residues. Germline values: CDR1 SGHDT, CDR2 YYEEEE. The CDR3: CASSAPVGREQFF. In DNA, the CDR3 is TGTGCCAGCAGCGCGCCGGTAGGAAGAGAGCAGTTCTTC.

The chain's CDR3 is CASSPAQDRGSETQYF. The CDR3 DNA reads as TGTGCCAGCAGCCCTGCCCAGGACAGGGGGTCAGAGACCCAGTACTTC. This sequence joins TRBV5-4 and TRBJ2-5; 10 bases line up with TRBD1. J lost 4 bases, V lost 4 bases, and 10 bases had no gene match. The germline V gene has CDR1 SGHNT and CDR2 YYREEE (reference sequence). CDR3 length: 16 amino acids.

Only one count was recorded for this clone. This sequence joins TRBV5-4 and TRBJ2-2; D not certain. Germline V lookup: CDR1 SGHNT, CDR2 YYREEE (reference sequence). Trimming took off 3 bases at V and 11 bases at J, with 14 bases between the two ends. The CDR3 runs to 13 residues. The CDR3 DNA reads TGTGCCAGCAGCTCGGTGCAGCCAGCAGAGCTGTTTTTT. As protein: CASSSVQPAELFF.